Listed below are T cell receptor beta chains from one sample, sequenced in a study of T-cell memory formation after mild COVID-19. TCRdb re-called the 5' RACE reads through MiXCR, storing one row per CDR3 protein. Seen here are 65,000 to 100,000 distinct CDR3 sequences, roughly 12% observed once, and the top ten hold around two fifths. The source material was PBMCs or a T cell subset sorted from them (not recorded which). The receptors were gathered from a man aged 18 to 29 who had mild COVID-19 (a few samples of this study predate the infection). Cell type and time point are not known. Each CDR3 is given with its conserved first and last residue. The order of the fields is CDR3 DNA, CDR3 protein, D gene, V gene, clone size, J gene. D genes are given only for firm matches. Only some rows state a clone size, as once, few, many or a class for expanded clones.

TGTGCCAGCAGCTCAGAAAGCGGATGGGGCAATGAGCAGTTCTTC | CASSSESGWGNEQFF | NA | TRBV7-2 | NA | TRBJ2-1
TGTGCCAGCAGCTCCGGGACCCCGAAGAGCGCTTTCTTT | CASSSGTPKSAFF | NA | TRBV11-2 | NA | TRBJ1-1
TGTGCCAGCAGTTTCGCTGGACAGGGTTACGAGCAGTACTTC | CASSFAGQGYEQYF | TRBD1 | TRBV27 | NA | TRBJ2-7
TGTGCCAGCAGTCCCAGGGGGGCTAATGAAAAACTGTTTTTT | CASSPRGANEKLFF | TRBD1 | TRBV12-3/TRBV12-4 | NA | TRBJ1-4
TGTGCCAGCAGCCTTCCTTTCGGCTATGGCTACACCTTC | CASSLPFGYGYTF | NA | TRBV7-9 | NA | TRBJ1-2
TGTGCCAGCAGCCCTACCCCGGACAGTAATCAGTACTTC | CASSPTPDSNQYF | NA | TRBV7-9 | many | TRBJ2-4
TGTGCCAGCAGACGGGGCAGGGGTATCAGCTACACCTTC | CASRRGRGISYTF | NA | TRBV6-5 | many | TRBJ1-2
TGCGCCAGCAGCCCGGGCGAGGTCAGAATTAAAGAGACCCAGTACTTC | CASSPGEVRIKETQYF | NA | TRBV5-1 | NA | TRBJ2-5
TGTGCCAGCAGCTTAGATCCGGACCGCTATAATTCACCCCTCCACTTT | CASSLDPDRYNSPLHF | NA | TRBV7-2 | NA | TRBJ1-6
TGTGCCAGCAGCTCTTCAGGTTCCTCCTACGAGCAGTACTTC | CASSSSGSSYEQYF | NA | TRBV7-9 | NA | TRBJ2-7
TGTGCCAGCAGTTTAGCCGGGACAGGAGATTTCTATGGCTACACCTTC | CASSLAGTGDFYGYTF | TRBD1 | TRBV12-3/TRBV12-4 | few | TRBJ1-2
TGCGCCAGCAGCTTTGGTAGGGTCACCGGGGAGCTGTTTTTT | CASSFGRVTGELFF | NA | TRBV5-1 | NA | TRBJ2-2
TGTGCCAGCAGCTTACACTCCAGCCGCACAGATACGCAGTATTTT | CASSLHSSRTDTQYF | NA | TRBV7-2 | few | TRBJ2-3
TGCGCCAGCAGCCACAGCTCCTATAATTCACCCCTCCACTTT | CASSHSSYNSPLHF | NA | TRBV4-1 | NA | TRBJ1-6
TGCAGTGCTAGAGACACGGACAGAAACGATGGCTACACCTTC | CSARDTDRNDGYTF | NA | TRBV20-1 | NA | TRBJ1-2
TGTGCCAGCAGCCAAGCCGGGACAGGGGGCGTTCGCACCGGGGAGCTGTTTTTT | CASSQAGTGGVRTGELFF | TRBD1 | TRBV3-1 | NA | TRBJ2-2
TGTGCCAGCACGGGGGCCAACGAGCAGTACTTC | CASTGANEQYF | NA | TRBV2 | few | TRBJ2-7
TGCGCCAGCAGCCAAGATGGAACGGGGAATGTTAGGACAGATACGCAGTATTTT | CASSQDGTGNVRTDTQYF | NA | TRBV4-3 | NA | TRBJ2-3
TGTGCCAGCAGCAGAGTACGGGGGTATTCACCCCTCCACTTT | CASSRVRGYSPLHF | NA | TRBV6-2/TRBV6-3 | NA | TRBJ1-6
TGTGCCAGCAGCTCCTCGAGCTCCTACAATGAGCAGTTCTTC | CASSSSSSYNEQFF | NA | TRBV6-2/TRBV6-3 | NA | TRBJ2-1
TGTGCCAGCAGTTTGGCGGGGGGCGAAGCTTTCTTT | CASSLAGGEAFF | NA | TRBV12-3/TRBV12-4 | NA | TRBJ1-1
TGTGCCAGCAGCACAAGCGGGGGGACCTACGAGCAGTACTTC | CASSTSGGTYEQYF | TRBD2 | TRBV12-3/TRBV12-4 | NA | TRBJ2-7
TGTGCCAGCAGCGTCCGTTTAGCGGGGGTACCAGATACGCAGTATTTT | CASSVRLAGVPDTQYF | TRBD2 | TRBV9 | NA | TRBJ2-3
TGCGCCAGCAGCCTTGCTAGCGGGGGGGCCTATGAGCAGTTCTTC | CASSLASGGAYEQFF | TRBD2 | TRBV4-3 | NA | TRBJ2-1
TGTGCCATCAGTGACGGGACAGGGCCTGGGGCCAACGTCCTGACTTTC | CAISDGTGPGANVLTF | TRBD1 | TRBV10-3 | NA | TRBJ2-6
TGTGCCAGCAGTTACTCCAGGGTGACTGAAGCTTTCTTT | CASSYSRVTEAFF | NA | TRBV6-5 | few | TRBJ1-1
TGTGCCAGCAGCCAAGATAGGGGAAGGTACACTGAAGCTTTCTTT | CASSQDRGRYTEAFF | NA | TRBV14 | NA | TRBJ1-1
TGTGCCAGCAGTTGGGCCGGGACAGGGGCAGATACGCAGTATTTT | CASSWAGTGADTQYF | TRBD1 | TRBV12-3/TRBV12-4 | few | TRBJ2-3
TGTGCCAGCAGCTGGCCAGCGGGGGGGAGGACAGATACGCAGTATTTT | CASSWPAGGRTDTQYF | TRBD2 | TRBV7-9 | few | TRBJ2-3
TGTGCCAGCAGTTTATGGGGGGAAGACACTGAAGCTTTCTTT | CASSLWGEDTEAFF | NA | TRBV12-3/TRBV12-4 | NA | TRBJ1-1
TGTGCCAGCAGCCGACACCGGGACTCTGAGCAGTTCTTC | CASSRHRDSEQFF | NA | TRBV7-6 | NA | TRBJ2-1
TGTGCCTGGGCTAGAGGCGGCCCGGGGGAGCTGTTTTTT | CAWARGGPGELFF | NA | TRBV30 | NA | TRBJ2-2
TGTGCCAGCAGTCCGAGTCAAAACAATGAGCAGTTCTTC | CASSPSQNNEQFF | NA | TRBV12-3/TRBV12-4 | few | TRBJ2-1
TGCAGTGCCAGACGAGGGGGCGAGGAGCCCCAGCATTTT | CSARRGGEEPQHF | TRBD1 | TRBV20-1 | NA | TRBJ1-5
TGTGCCAGCAGTTACCTTGGACAGGGTGATGGCTACACCTTC | CASSYLGQGDGYTF | TRBD1 | TRBV6-5 | few | TRBJ1-2
TGTGCCATCAGTGAGTCGCGGGTGCAAGAGACCCAGTACTTC | CAISESRVQETQYF | NA | TRBV10-3 | NA | TRBJ2-5
TGTGCCAGCAGTTCCCCAGGGAACAGTGGCTACACCTTC | CASSSPGNSGYTF | NA | TRBV6-5 | NA | TRBJ1-2
TGTGCCGAACTAGCGGGGGGTACGGTTACGCAGTATTTT | CAELAGGTVTQYF | TRBD2 | TRBV2 | few | TRBJ2-3
TGTGCCAGCAGTTACTCAGCTCAGGGGGGCCCAGATACGCAGTATTTT | CASSYSAQGGPDTQYF | NA | TRBV6-6 | many | TRBJ2-3
TGTGCCAGCAGCTTGGGTCGGGGTAACACCGGGGAGCTGTTTTTT | CASSLGRGNTGELFF | NA | TRBV5-6 | NA | TRBJ2-2
TGTGCCAGCAGTACCACCGGGGAGCTGTTTTTT | CASSTTGELFF | NA | TRBV28 | NA | TRBJ2-2
TGCAGTGCTAGAGAGGGGGCTGAGCAGTTCTTC | CSAREGAEQFF | NA | TRBV20-1 | few | TRBJ2-1
TGTGCCACCCACGAAGGCGGTACCGGGGAGCTGTTTTTT | CATHEGGTGELFF | NA | TRBV7-9 | few | TRBJ2-2
TGTGCCAGCGGGGGTAGGAACATTCAGTACTTC | CASGGRNIQYF | NA | TRBV9 | NA | TRBJ2-4
TGTGCCAGCAGTTACGTCGCAGGTTCGGACACTGAAGCTTTCTTT | CASSYVAGSDTEAFF | NA | TRBV6-5 | NA | TRBJ1-1
TGTGCCAGCAGCTTAGCCTCGACGGCCCAACTGCAGTACTTC | CASSLASTAQLQYF | NA | TRBV7-9 | NA | TRBJ2-7
TGCGCCAGCAGCCAAGAGTCAGGGTATAATGAAAAACTGTTTTTT | CASSQESGYNEKLFF | NA | TRBV4-1 | few | TRBJ1-4
TGCGCCAGCAGCGAGTTGGGAAACCCAATCCTCGAGCAGTACTTC | CASSELGNPILEQYF | NA | TRBV4-1 | few | TRBJ2-7
TGTGCCACCGCGCAGGGGCGAGAAAAACTGTTTTTT | CATAQGREKLFF | NA | TRBV10-3 | NA | TRBJ1-4
TGTGCCAGCAGTTTACTAGCGGGGGACACAGATACGCAGTATTTT | CASSLLAGDTDTQYF | TRBD2 | TRBV12-3/TRBV12-4 | NA | TRBJ2-3
TGTGCCATCAGTGAGTCGGCCGAGACAGGAATCGGGACCCAGTACTTC | CAISESAETGIGTQYF | NA | TRBV10-3 | NA | TRBJ2-5
TGTGCCAGCAGCCTCCCCCCCGGTTCTGGGGCCAACGTCCTGACTTTC | CASSLPPGSGANVLTF | NA | TRBV7-9 | NA | TRBJ2-6
TGTGCCAGCAGCTTAGCGGCTACCCCTGAAGCTTTCTTT | CASSLAATPEAFF | NA | TRBV7-9 | NA | TRBJ1-1
TGTGCCAGCAGCTTAGTCCGAACAGGTGTGAACACTGAAGCTTTCTTT | CASSLVRTGVNTEAFF | NA | TRBV7-9 | NA | TRBJ1-1
TGTGCCAGCAGCGGGATGGGGGAAGAGACCCAGTACTTC | CASSGMGEETQYF | NA | TRBV6-5 | many | TRBJ2-5
TGTGCCAGCAGTTACTCGATATCAAAGGGAACTGAAGCTTTCTTT | CASSYSISKGTEAFF | NA | TRBV6-2/TRBV6-3 | NA | TRBJ1-1
TGTGCCAGCAGCTTAGGCCCTGACAGGGGTCGAAACACCATATATTTT | CASSLGPDRGRNTIYF | TRBD1 | TRBV7-8 | few | TRBJ1-3
TGTGCCAGCAGCTTAAACAGGCGCAATGAGCAGTTCTTC | CASSLNRRNEQFF | NA | TRBV7-7 | NA | TRBJ2-1